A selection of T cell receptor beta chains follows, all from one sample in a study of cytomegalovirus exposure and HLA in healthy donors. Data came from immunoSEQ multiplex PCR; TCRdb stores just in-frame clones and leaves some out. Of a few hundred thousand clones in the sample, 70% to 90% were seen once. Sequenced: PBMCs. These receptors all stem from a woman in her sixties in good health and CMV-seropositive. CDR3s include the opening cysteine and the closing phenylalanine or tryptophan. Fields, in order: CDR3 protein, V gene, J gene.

CDR3 protein: CSASRTTQFF; V gene: TRBV20-1; J gene: TRBJ2-1
CDR3 protein: CASSLRGETQYF; V gene: TRBV5-1; J gene: TRBJ2-5
CDR3 protein: CASSGGQGFQPQHF; V gene: TRBV5-5; J gene: TRBJ1-5
CDR3 protein: CASSALPRGYINEQFF; V gene: TRBV7-8; J gene: TRBJ2-1
CDR3 protein: CASSLELALSTYGYTF; V gene: TRBV5-1; J gene: TRBJ1-2
CDR3 protein: CASSPDDSTRNTEAFF; V gene: TRBV7-3; J gene: TRBJ1-1
CDR3 protein: CASRGSAYEQYF; V gene: TRBV27; J gene: TRBJ2-7
CDR3 protein: CASSPQTGNEKLFF; V gene: TRBV6-6; J gene: TRBJ1-4
CDR3 protein: CASSPGTGGTDTQYF; V gene: TRBV5-1; J gene: TRBJ2-3
CDR3 protein: CAIGKDRSAFF; V gene: TRBV10-3; J gene: TRBJ1-1
CDR3 protein: CASSSTRDRVHEQYF; V gene: TRBV7-9; J gene: TRBJ2-7
CDR3 protein: CASSYSLTGELFF; V gene: TRBV6-5; J gene: TRBJ2-2
CDR3 protein: CASSPQGPGRYGYTF; V gene: TRBV19; J gene: TRBJ1-2
CDR3 protein: CAITGVVNQPQHF; V gene: TRBV6-6; J gene: TRBJ1-5
CDR3 protein: CASSLTANTGELFF; V gene: TRBV5-1; J gene: TRBJ2-2
CDR3 protein: CASSGRGGGEKLFF; V gene: TRBV5-1; J gene: TRBJ1-4